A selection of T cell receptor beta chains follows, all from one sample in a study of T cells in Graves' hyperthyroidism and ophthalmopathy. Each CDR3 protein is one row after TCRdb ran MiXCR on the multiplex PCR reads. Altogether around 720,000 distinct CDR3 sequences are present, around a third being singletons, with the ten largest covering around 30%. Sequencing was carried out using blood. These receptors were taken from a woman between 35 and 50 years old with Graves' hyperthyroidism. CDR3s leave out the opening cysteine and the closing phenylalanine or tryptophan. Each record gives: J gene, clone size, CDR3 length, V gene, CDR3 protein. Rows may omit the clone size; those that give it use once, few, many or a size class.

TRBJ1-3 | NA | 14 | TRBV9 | ASSAGTAPSGNTIY
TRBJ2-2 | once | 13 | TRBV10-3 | ASSRFRDRHGELF
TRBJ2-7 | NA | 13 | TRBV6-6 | ASSYQGLSSYEQY
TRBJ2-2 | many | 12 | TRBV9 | ASSQEMNTGELF
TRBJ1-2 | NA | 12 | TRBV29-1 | SVPKNRDSYGYT
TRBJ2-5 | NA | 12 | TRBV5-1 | ASRPLGARETQY
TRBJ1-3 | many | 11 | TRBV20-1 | SARIDGPGTQL
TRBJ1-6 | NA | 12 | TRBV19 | ITSAGGYNSPLH
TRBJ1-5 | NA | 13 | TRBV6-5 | ASSYPSIGNQPQH
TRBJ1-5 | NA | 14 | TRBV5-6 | ASSGSAGSFGQPQH
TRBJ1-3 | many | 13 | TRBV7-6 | ASSLEPATGNTIY
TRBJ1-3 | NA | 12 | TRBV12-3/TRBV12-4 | ASGDSFSGNTIY
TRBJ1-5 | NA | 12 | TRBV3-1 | ASSQGGAAQPQH
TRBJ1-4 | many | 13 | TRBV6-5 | ASSATGQGNEKLF
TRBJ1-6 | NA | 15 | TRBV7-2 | ASSLQGPDRDNSPLH
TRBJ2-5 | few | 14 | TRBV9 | ASSVEGLPHTETQY
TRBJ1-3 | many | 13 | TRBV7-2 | ASSLDTDSGNTIY
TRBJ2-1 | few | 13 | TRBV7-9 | ASRGRSGGGNEQF
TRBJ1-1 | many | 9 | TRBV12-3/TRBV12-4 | ASRVSTEAF
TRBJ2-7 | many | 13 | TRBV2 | ASSWDRPRVYEQY
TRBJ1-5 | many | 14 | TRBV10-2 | ASSAGLGYSNQPQH
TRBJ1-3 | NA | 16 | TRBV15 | ATSRDPLSLHSGNTIY
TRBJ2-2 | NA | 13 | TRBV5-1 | ASSQDRLNTGELF
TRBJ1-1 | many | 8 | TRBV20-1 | SAGTGGAF
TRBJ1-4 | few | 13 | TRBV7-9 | ASSTGTGWEQKLF
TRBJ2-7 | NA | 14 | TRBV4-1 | ASSQSGQASSYEQY
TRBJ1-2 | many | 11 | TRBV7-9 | ASSLDPEYGYT
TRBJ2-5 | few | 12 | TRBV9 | ASSQDHGGKTQY
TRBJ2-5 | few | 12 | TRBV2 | AEGGAIGQETQY
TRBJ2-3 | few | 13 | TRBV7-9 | ASSLARLGADTQY
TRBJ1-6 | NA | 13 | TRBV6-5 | ASSLSTGLGSPLH
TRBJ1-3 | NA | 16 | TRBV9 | ASSVEGTGVSSGNTIY
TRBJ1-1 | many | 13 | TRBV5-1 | ASSLEGQMNTEAF
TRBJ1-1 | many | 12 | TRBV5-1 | ASRQGMKGTEAF
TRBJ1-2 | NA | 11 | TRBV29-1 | SVEESGMGGYT
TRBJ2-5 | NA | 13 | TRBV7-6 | ASSRTSVDQETQY
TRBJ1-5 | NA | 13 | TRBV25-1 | ASSPPDRGTQPQH
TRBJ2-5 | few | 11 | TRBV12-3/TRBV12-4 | ASSLAGDTAQY
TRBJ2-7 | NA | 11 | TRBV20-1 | SARDLGPYEQY
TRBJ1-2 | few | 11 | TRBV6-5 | ATTTGLKGGYT